Given below is one TCR beta chain in context. The antigen is not known. V lost 4 bases to trimming and J lost 7 bases; unmatched junction nucleotides: 6. This CDR3 is 14 amino acids long. Germline CDR1 reads MNHNS; CDR2 reads SASEGT. A second PCR of 7 to 11 cycles used a sample-barcoded 5' primer and a J-beta primer mix. In TCRdb, the 5' RACE reads were re-called with MiXCR into one record per CDR3 protein. In the table there are 780,000 or so distinct CDR3 sequences, roughly 50% of which are singletons. This entry comes from a study of blood T cells in healthy people across ages. Overall study findings and caveats: In the absence of known donor CMV status, changes in expanded clonotypes were possibly confounded. Older individuals had lower TCR beta diversity per million T cells (the decline was roughly linear). Considered underestimates were the diversity estimates obtained from one million T cells.

The sequencing sample was made of blood. This sequence was found in a man aged 35 to 55 in good health. This chain connects TRBV6-1 to TRBJ2-5, with 10 positions matching TRBD2. The CDR3 loop reads CASSVSGRIGTQYF. CDR3 coding DNA: TGTGCCAGCAGTGTTAGCGGGAGGATAGGGACCCAGTACTTC.